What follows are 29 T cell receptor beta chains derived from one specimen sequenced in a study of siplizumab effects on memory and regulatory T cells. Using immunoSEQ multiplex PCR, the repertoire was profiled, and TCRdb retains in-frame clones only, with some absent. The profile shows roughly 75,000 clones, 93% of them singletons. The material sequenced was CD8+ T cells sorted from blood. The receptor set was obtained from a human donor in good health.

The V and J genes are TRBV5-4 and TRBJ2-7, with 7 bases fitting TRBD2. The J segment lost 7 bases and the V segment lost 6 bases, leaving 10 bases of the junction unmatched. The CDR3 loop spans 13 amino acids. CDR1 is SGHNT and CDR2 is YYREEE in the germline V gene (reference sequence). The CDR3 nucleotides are TGTGCCAGCAACAGCGCTGGGGGAGGGGAGCAGTACTTC. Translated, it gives CASNSAGGGEQYF.

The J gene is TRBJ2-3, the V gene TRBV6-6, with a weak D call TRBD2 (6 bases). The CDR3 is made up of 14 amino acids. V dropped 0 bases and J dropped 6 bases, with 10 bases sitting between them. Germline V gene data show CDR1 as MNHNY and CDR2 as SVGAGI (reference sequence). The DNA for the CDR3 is TGTGCCAGCAGTTACTCGGGCGGGGTGGATACGCAGTATTTT. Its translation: CASSYSGGVDTQYF.

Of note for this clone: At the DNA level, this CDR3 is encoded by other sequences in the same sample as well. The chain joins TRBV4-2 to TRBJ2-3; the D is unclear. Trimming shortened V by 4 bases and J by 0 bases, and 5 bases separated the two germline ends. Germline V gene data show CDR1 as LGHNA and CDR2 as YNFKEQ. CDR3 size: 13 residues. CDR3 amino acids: CASSLTSTDTQYF. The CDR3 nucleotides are TGTGCCAGCAGCCTCACAAGCACAGATACGCAGTATTTT.

The CDR3 is CASRQIGGRVATNEKLFF. Here the CDR3 DNA reads TGTGCCAGCCGACAGATTGGGGGAAGGGTTGCAACTAATGAAAAACTGTTTTTT. The chain is built from TRBV2 and TRBJ1-4; TRBD1 might be the D (5 bases). This CDR3 is built from 18 residues. In germline, CDR1 is SNHLY, CDR2 FYNNEI. Trimming stripped 8 bases from V and 0 bases from J, with 22 bases between.

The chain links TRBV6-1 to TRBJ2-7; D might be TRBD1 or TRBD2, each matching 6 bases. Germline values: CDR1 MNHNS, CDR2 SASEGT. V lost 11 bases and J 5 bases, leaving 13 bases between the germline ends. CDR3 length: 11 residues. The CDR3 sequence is CAEGGIDEQYF. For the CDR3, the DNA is TGTGCCGAGGGGGGCATCGACGAGCAGTACTTC.

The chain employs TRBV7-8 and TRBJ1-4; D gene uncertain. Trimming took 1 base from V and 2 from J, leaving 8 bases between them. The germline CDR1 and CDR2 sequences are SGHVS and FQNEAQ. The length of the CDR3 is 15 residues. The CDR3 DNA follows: TGTGCCAGCAGCTTAGTTGGAGACACTAATGAAAAACTGTTTTTT. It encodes CASSLVGDTNEKLFF.

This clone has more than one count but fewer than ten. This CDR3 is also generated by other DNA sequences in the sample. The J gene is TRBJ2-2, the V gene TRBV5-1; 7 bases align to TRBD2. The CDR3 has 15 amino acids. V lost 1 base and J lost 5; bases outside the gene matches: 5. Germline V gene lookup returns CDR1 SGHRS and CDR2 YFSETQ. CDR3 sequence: CASSLYGGGTGELFF. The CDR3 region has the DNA TGCGCCAGCAGCTTGTACGGGGGAGGGACCGGGGAGCTGTTTTTT.

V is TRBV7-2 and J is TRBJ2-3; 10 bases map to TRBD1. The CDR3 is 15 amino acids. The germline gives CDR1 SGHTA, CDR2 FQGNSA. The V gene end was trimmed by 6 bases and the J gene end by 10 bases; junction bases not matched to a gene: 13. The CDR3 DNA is TGTGCCAGCAGAGGGACAGGGGAAATAAAATTTGCGCAGTATTTT. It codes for CASRGTGEIKFAQYF.

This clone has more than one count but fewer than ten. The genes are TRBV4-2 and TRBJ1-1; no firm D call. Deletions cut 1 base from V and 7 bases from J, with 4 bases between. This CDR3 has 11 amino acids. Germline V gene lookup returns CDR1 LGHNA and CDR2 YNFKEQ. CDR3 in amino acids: CASSQGDEAFF. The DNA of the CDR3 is TGTGCCAGCAGCCAAGGAGATGAAGCTTTCTTT.

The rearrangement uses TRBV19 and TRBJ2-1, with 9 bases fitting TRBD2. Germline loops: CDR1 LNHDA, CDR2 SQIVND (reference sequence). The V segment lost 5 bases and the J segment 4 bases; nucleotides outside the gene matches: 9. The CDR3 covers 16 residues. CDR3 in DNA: TGTGCCAGTAGTCCCGCGGGACTAGCTGGATACAATGAGCAGTTCTTC. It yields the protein CASSPAGLAGYNEQFF.

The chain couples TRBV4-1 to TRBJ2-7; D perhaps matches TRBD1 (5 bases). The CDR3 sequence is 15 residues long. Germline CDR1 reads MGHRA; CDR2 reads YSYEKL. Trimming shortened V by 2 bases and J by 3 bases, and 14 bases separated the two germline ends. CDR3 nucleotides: TGCGCCAGCAGCCAACTATTACTGGGGCGCTACGAGCAGTACTTC. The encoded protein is CASSQLLLGRYEQYF.

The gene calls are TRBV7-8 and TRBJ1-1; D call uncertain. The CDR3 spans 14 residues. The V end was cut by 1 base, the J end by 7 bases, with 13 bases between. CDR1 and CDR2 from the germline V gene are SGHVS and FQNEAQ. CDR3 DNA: TGTGCCAGCAGCTTAGTACCCCCCTCTAGTGAAGCTTTCTTT. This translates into CASSLVPPSSEAFF.

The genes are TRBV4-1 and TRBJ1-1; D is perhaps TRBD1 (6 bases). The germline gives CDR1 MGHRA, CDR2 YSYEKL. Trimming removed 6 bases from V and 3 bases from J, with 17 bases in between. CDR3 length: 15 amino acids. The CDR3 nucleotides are TGCGCCAGCAGACGCATCCACCCAGGGGACACTGAAGCTTTCTTT. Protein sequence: CASRRIHPGDTEAFF.

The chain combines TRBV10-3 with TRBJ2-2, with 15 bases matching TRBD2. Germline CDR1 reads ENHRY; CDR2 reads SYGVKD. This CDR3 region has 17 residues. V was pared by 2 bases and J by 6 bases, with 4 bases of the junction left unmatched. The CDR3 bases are TGTGCCATCAGTGAGGGACTAGCGGGGGGGCCTTCCGGGGAGCTGTTTTTT. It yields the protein CAISEGLAGGPSGELFF.

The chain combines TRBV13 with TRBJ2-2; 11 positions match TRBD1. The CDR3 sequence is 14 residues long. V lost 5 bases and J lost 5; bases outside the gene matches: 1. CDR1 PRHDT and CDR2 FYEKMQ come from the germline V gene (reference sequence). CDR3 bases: TGTGCCAGCAGCGGACAGGGGGCGACCGGGGAGCTGTTTTTT. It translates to CASSGQGATGELFF.

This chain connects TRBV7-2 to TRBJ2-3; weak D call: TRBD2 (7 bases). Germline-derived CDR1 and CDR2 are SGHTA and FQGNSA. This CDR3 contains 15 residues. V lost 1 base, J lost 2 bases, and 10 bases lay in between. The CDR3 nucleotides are TGTGCCAGCAGCTTAGTAGGGGGGGCCACAGATACGCAGTATTTT. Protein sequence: CASSLVGGATDTQYF.

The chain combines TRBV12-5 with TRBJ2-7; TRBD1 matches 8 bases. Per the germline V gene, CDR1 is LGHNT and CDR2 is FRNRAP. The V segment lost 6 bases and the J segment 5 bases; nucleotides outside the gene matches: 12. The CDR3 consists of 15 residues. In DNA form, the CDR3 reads TGTGCTAGTGGCCTAGGACAGGGAACGATCAACGAGCAGTACTTC. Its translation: CASGLGQGTINEQYF. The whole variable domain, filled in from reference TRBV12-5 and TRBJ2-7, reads DARVTQTPRHKVTEMGQEVTMRCQPILGHNTVFWYRQTMMQGLELLAYFRNRAPLDDSGMPKDRFSAEMPDATLATLKIQPSEPRDSAVYFCASGLGQGTINEQYFGPGTRLTVT.

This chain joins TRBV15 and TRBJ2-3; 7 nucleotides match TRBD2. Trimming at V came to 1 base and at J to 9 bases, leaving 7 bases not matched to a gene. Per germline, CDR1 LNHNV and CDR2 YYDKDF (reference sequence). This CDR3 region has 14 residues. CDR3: CATSRGDAGDTQYF. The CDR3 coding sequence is TGTGCCACCAGCAGAGGGGACGCGGGGGACACGCAGTATTTT.

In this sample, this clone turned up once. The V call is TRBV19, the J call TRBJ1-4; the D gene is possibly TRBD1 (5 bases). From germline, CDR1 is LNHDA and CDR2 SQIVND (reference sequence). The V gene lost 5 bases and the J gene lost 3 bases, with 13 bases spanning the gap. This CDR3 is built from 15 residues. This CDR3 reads CASSASGGPNEKLFF. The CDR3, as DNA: TGTGCCAGTAGTGCCTCGGGGGGACCTAATGAAAAACTGTTTTTT.

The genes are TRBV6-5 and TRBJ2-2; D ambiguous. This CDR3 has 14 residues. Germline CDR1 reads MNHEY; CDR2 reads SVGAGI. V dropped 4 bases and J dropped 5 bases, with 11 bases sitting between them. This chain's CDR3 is CASSSPWGTGELFF. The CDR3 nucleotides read TGTGCCAGCAGTTCCCCCTGGGGAACCGGGGAGCTGTTTTTT.

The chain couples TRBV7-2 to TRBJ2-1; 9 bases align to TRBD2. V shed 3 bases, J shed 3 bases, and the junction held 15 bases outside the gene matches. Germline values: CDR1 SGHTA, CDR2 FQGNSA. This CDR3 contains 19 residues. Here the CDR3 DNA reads TGTGCCAGCAGCTTTTGGGCGTCTTTAGCGGGGGTGATCTACAATGAGCAGTTCTTC. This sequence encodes CASSFWASLAGVIYNEQFF.

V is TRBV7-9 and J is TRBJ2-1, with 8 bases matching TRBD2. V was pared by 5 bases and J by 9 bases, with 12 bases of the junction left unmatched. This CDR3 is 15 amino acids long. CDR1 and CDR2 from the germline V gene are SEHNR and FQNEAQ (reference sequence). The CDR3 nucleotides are TGTGCCAGCAGCCTATTGTCGGGGGGGCATGGTGAGCAGTTCTTC. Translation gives CASSLLSGGHGEQFF.

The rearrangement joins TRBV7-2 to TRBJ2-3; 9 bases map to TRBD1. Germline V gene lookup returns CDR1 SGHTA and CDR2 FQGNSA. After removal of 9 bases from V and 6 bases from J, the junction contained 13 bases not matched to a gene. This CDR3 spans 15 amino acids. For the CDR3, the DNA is TGTGCCAGTACCCAACCGGGACAGGGTCCGGATACGCAGTATTTT. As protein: CASTQPGQGPDTQYF.

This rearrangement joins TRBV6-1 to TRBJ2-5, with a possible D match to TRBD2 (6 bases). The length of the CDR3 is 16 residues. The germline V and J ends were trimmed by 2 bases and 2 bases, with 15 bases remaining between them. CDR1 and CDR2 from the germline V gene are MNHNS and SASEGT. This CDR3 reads CASSEWGGWEQETQYF. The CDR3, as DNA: TGTGCCAGCAGTGAATGGGGAGGATGGGAGCAAGAGACCCAGTACTTC.

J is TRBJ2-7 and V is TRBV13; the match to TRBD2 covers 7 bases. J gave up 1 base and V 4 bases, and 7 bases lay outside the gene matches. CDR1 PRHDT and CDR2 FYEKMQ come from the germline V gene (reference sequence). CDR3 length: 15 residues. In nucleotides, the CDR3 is TGTGCCAGCAGCTCGTTACTCGGGGGGTCCTACGAGCAGTACTTC. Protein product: CASSSLLGGSYEQYF.

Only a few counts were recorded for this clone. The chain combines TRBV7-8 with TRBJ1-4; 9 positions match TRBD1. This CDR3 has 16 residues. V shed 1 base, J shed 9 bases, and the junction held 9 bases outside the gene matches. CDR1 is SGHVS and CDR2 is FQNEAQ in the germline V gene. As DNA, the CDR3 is TGTGCCAGCAGCTTAGAAGGGGGACAGGGATTTAAAAAACTGTTTTTT. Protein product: CASSLEGGQGFKKLFF.

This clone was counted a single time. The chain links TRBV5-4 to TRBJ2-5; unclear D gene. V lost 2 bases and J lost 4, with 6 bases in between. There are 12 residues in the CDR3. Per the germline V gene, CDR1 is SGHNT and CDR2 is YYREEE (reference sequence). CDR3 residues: CASSLGSETQYF. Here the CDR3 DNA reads TGTGCCAGCAGCTTAGGATCAGAGACCCAGTACTTC.

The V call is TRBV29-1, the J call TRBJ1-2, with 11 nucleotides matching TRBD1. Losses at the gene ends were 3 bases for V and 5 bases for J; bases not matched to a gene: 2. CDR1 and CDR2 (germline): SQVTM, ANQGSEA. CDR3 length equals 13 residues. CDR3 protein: CSVEGQGGYGYTF. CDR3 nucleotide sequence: TGCAGCGTTGAGGGACAGGGGGGGTATGGCTACACCTTC.

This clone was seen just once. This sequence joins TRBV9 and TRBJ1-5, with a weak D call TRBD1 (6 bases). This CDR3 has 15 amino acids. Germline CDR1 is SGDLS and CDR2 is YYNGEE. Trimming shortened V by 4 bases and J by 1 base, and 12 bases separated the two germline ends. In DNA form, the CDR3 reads TGTGCCAGCAGCAAAGGGGGTGGAAGCAATCAGCCCCAGCATTTT. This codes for CASSKGGGSNQPQHF.